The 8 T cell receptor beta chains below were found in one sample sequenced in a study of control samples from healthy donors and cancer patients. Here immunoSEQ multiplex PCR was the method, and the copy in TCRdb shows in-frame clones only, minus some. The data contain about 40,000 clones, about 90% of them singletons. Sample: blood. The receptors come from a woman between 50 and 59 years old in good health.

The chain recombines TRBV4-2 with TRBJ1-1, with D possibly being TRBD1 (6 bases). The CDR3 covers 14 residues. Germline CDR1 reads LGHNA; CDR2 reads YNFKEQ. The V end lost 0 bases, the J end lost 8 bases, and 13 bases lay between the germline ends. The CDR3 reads CASSQDRGPREAFF. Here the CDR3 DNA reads TGTGCCAGCAGCCAAGACAGGGGCCCCAGAGAAGCTTTCTTT.

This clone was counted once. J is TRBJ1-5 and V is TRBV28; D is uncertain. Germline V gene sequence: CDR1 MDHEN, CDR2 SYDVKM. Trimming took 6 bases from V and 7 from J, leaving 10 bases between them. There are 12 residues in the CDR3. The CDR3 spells CASSYSRQPQHF. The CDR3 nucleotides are TGTGCCAGCAGCTACAGTAGGCAGCCCCAGCATTTT.

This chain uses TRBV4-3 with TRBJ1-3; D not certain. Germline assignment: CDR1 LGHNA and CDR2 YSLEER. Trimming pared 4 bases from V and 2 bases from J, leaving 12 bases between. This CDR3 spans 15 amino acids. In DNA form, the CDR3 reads TGCGCCAGCAGCCCCGACCCACAGACTGGAAACACCATATATTTT. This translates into CASSPDPQTGNTIYF.

CDR3 bases: TGCGCCAGCAGCTTGGCCGGGACAGGGTCAGTCGAGCAGTACTTC. Its protein product is CASSLAGTGSVEQYF. This chain uses TRBV5-1 with TRBJ2-7, with TRBD1 matching over 9 bases. Per the germline V gene, CDR1 is SGHRS and CDR2 is YFSETQ. The CDR3 has 15 residues. V was clipped by 0 bases and J by 6 bases; unmatched bases: 7.

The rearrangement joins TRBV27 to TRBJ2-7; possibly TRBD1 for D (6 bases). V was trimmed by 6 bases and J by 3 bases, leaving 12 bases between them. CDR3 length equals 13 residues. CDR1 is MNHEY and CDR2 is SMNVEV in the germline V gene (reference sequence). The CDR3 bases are TGTGCCAGCAGCCCCGGGACACTCTACGAGCAGTACTTC. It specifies CASSPGTLYEQYF.

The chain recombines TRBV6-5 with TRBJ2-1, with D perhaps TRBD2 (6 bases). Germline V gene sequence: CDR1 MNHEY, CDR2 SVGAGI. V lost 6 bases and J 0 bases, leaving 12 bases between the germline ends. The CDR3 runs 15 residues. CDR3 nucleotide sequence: TGTGCCAGCAGCCTGGAGGAGGGCTCCTACAATGAGCAGTTCTTC. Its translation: CASSLEEGSYNEQFF.

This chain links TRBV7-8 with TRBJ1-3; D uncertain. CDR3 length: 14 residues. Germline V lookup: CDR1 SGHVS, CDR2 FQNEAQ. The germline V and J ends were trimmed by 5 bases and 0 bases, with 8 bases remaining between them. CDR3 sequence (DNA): TGTGCCAGCAGCCCGCGGGGCTCTGGAAACACCATATATTTT. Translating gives CASSPRGSGNTIYF.

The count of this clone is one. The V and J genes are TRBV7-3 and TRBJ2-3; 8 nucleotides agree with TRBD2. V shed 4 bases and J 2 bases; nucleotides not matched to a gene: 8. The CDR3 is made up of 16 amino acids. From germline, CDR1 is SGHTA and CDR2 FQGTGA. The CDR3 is CASSSRAGADTDTQYF. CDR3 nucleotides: TGTGCCAGCAGCTCCAGAGCGGGGGCCGACACAGATACGCAGTATTTT.